This record covers a single T cell receptor (beta chain). Produced via immunoSEQ multiplex PCR; TCRdb's table is partial and in-frame only. The table has about 130,000 clones, 92% seen once. This sample stems from a study of OX40 agonist ivuxolimab in advanced cancers. The source was CD4+ or CD8+ T cells sorted from blood, collected in a trial of the OX40 agonist ivuxolimab. The source of this sequence is an adult with an advanced solid tumor such as melanoma, head and neck, liver or kidney cancer.

In DNA, the CDR3 is TGTGCCAGCAGCGTAGCTAGCGGGAGCGACTACAATGAGCAGTTCTTC. It codes for CASSVASGSDYNEQFF. V gene TRBV9 combines with J gene TRBJ2-1, with 10 nucleotides matching TRBD2. Germline V CDR1 and CDR2: SGDLS, YYNGEE. The trim removed 0 bases at V and 3 bases at J, leaving 3 bases unmatched. This CDR3 spans 16 amino acids. The full variable domain, its missing parts supplied by reference TRBV9 and TRBJ2-1, is DSGVTQTPKHLITATGQRVTLRCSPRSGDLSVYWYQQSLDQGLQFLIQYYNGEERAKGNILERFSAQQFPDLHSELNLSSLELGDSALYFCASSVASGSDYNEQFFGPGTRLTVL.